The next 12 T cell receptor beta chains were all read from a single sample in a study of T cells in Graves' hyperthyroidism and ophthalmopathy. Amplification of TCR beta CDR3 regions was performed using RNA transcripts as template. In the first-round RT-PCR of the TCR CDR3, the HTBI primer set was used. TCRdb passed the multiplex PCR reads through MiXCR, listing each CDR3 protein once. The table lists some 530,000 distinct CDR3 sequences, 20% to 25% of them singletons. Specimen: blood. These receptors were taken from a woman between 65 and 79 years old with Graves' ophthalmopathy.

This clonotype was found many times. The genes are TRBV28 and TRBJ2-1; 13 bases match TRBD2. CDR3 size: 18 residues. The J segment lost 8 bases and the V segment lost 2 bases, leaving 12 bases of the junction unmatched. CDR1 is MDHEN and CDR2 is SYDVKM in the germline V gene. CDR3 residues: CASSLGHWTSGSRHEQFF. CDR3 nucleotide sequence: TGTGCCAGCAGTTTAGGCCACTGGACTAGCGGGAGCAGGCATGAGCAGTTCTTC.

This clonotype has just a few counts. This chain uses TRBV28 with TRBJ1-5, with D possibly matching TRBD1 (6 bases). Germline CDR1 is MDHEN and CDR2 is SYDVKM. V lost 6 bases to trimming and J lost 5 bases, with 23 bases between them. The CDR3 contains 17 residues. The CDR3 sequence is CASSLAQGHIEYQPQHF. In DNA form, the CDR3 reads TGTGCCAGCAGCTTAGCCCAGGGGCATATAGAATATCAGCCCCAGCATTTT.

CDR3: CASSPGIPRETQYF. The CDR3 coding sequence is TGTGCCAGCTCCCCCGGGATCCCACGAGAGACCCAGTACTTC. The genes are TRBV18 and TRBJ2-5, with D perhaps TRBD2 (5 bases). Germline loops: CDR1 KGHSH, CDR2 LQKENI. V was trimmed by 6 bases and J by 4 bases, leaving 15 bases between them. This CDR3 has 14 amino acids.

This clonotype has more than one count but fewer than ten. The CDR3 here is CAWSEGQVSERGSNSYEQYF. The CDR3 DNA follows: TGTGCCTGGAGTGAGGGACAGGTCTCGGAACGAGGTAGCAATTCCTACGAGCAGTACTTC. This chain connects TRBV30 to TRBJ2-7; TRBD1 aligns across 8 bases. J gave up 1 base and V 1 base, and 21 bases lay outside the gene matches. The CDR3 spans 20 residues. The germline V gene has CDR1 GTSNPN and CDR2 SVGIG (reference sequence).

The chain joins TRBV12-3 or TRBV12-4 to TRBJ1-2, with 8 bases fitting TRBD1. This CDR3 spans 15 amino acids. Trimming cost V 10 bases and J 2 bases; bases outside gene matches: 12. The CDR3: CAILTRQGKNYGYTF. Written as DNA, the CDR3 is TGTGCCATACTTACCAGACAGGGGAAAAACTATGGCTACACCTTC.

Concerning this clonotype: One end of the junction does not line up with germline, which may come from a read error. The chain links TRBV20-1 to TRBJ2-1; 10 bases line up with TRBD2. The CDR3 consists of 13 residues. Germline loops: CDR1 DFQATT, CDR2 SNEGSKA (reference sequence). The CDR3 sequence: CSAPRTSGMEQCF. For the CDR3, the DNA is TGCAGTGCCCCAAGGACTAGCGGTATGGAGCAGTGCTTC.

This clonotype appeared a few times. This sequence joins TRBV28 and TRBJ1-4; D possibly corresponds to TRBD1 (5 bases). The CDR3 is made up of 16 amino acids. V lost 2 bases to trimming and J lost 4 bases, with 14 bases between them. Germline CDR1 reads MDHEN; CDR2 reads SYDVKM. CDR3 loop: CASSLEGLTFNEKLFF. The CDR3 region has the DNA TGTGCCAGCAGTTTAGAGGGGCTGACCTTTAATGAAAAACTGTTTTTT.

The chain recombines TRBV14 with TRBJ2-3, with D possibly being TRBD1 or TRBD2 (5 bases each). The CDR3 consists of 13 residues. Trimming took off 5 bases at V and 3 bases at J, with 9 bases between the two ends. Germline V gene data show CDR1 as SGHDN and CDR2 as FVKESK. CDR3 in amino acids: CASSVWGTDTQYF. The DNA of the CDR3 is TGTGCCAGCAGCGTTTGGGGGACAGATACGCAGTATTTT. The variable domain in full, with the rest retrieved from reference TRBV14 and TRBJ2-3, is EAGVTQFPSHSVIEKGQTVTLRCDPISGHDNLYWYRRVMGKEIKFLLHFVKESKQDESGMPNNRFLAERTGGTYSTLKVQPAELEDSGVYFCASSVWGTDTQYFGPGTRLTVL.

This clonotype was found a few times. V is TRBV7-2 and J is TRBJ2-3; tentatively, D is TRBD1 or TRBD2 (5 bases each). Germline CDR1 and CDR2: SGHTA and FQGNSA. The CDR3 is 15 residues long. Trimming shortened V by 10 bases and J by 0 bases, and 17 bases separated the two germline ends. The DNA for the CDR3 is TGTGCCATCCCTAGGGGAAGAGGGAGCACAGATACGCAGTATTTT. It specifies CAIPRGRGSTDTQYF.

CDR3 bases: TGCAGTGCCGAGGCAGGACTAGCGGGATCCGAGCAGTACTTC. This gives the protein CSAEAGLAGSEQYF. The genes are TRBV20-1 and TRBJ2-7; 12 bases fit TRBD2. The junction had 9 bases not matched to a gene; V was cut back by 6 bases and J by 6 bases. The CDR3 sequence is 14 residues long. CDR1 is DFQATT and CDR2 is SNEGSKA in the germline V gene (reference sequence).

In its sample, this clonotype was seen a few times. The chain carries TRBV6-2 or TRBV6-3 and TRBJ2-1; TRBD2 aligns across 10 bases. Germline trimming cut 7 bases from V and 8 bases from J; bases unmatched to any gene: 8. This CDR3 is built from 14 residues. Germline lookup yields CDR1 MNHEY and CDR2 SVGEGT. The CDR3 nucleotides are TGTGCCAGCACCCCTAGCGGGGGCCTGCATGAGCAGTTCTTC. This encodes CASTPSGGLHEQFF.

This clonotype has only a few counts. The chain uses TRBV20-1 and TRBJ1-5, with no clear D. Trimming removed 3 bases from V and 4 bases from J, with 10 bases in between. Germline CDR1 DFQATT, CDR2 SNEGSKA (reference sequence). CDR3 length: 13 residues. CDR3 region: CSASRQVNQPQHF. As DNA, the CDR3 is TGCAGTGCTAGTCGGCAGGTTAATCAGCCCCAGCATTTT.